The 32 T cell receptor beta chains below were found in one sample sequenced in a study of blood T cell repertoires in COVID-19 (dated by TCRdb to about 2020). To prepare the library, the immunoSEQ multiplex PCR assay was applied. Entries here come from immuneACCESS through TCRdb and include only in-frame sequences with V and J called. Some clones fail to appear in such tables; in the studies checked, an unresolved V gene covers under half of the shortfall, and the cause of the remainder is unknown. The sample includes fewer than 130,000 clones, with about 85% observed a single time. The ten largest clones take up more than 2% of the sample. Sequencing was performed on peripheral blood. Receptors were obtained from a human donor in a cohort sampled during active COVID-19.

The chain combines TRBV7-9 with TRBJ1-1; possible D gene TRBD1, 5 bases. Per germline, CDR1 SEHNR and CDR2 FQNEAQ (reference sequence). With 3 bases removed from V and 0 bases from J, the gap between germline ends came to 20 bases. The CDR3 totals 18 residues. Written as DNA, the CDR3 is TGTGCCAGCAGCTTGGGGCCACCCTCCCCGAGAATGAACACTGAAGCTTTCTTT. It specifies CASSLGPPSPRMNTEAFF.

The V and J genes are TRBV9 and TRBJ2-1; 8 bases are shared with TRBD2. Trimming took 0 bases from V and 5 from J; bases not matched to a gene: 7. This CDR3 is built from 16 residues. CDR1 and CDR2 (germline): SGDLS, YYNGEE. CDR3 amino acids: CASSVGRGGSHNEQFF. CDR3 sequence (DNA): TGTGCCAGCAGCGTAGGTCGGGGGGGCAGTCACAATGAGCAGTTCTTC.

The genes are TRBV9 and TRBJ1-3; no clear D. Germline V CDR1 and CDR2: SGDLS, YYNGEE. V was clipped by 4 bases and J by 2 bases, with 10 bases between them. The CDR3 has 14 amino acids. The DNA for the CDR3 is TGTGCCAGCAGCCCCAGCGGGGCTGGAAACACCATATATTTT. The encoded protein is CASSPSGAGNTIYF.

The chain couples TRBV30 to TRBJ2-2; a weak D match, TRBD2 (7 bases). This CDR3 comprises 15 residues. Germline values: CDR1 GTSNPN, CDR2 SVGIG (reference sequence). Trimming stripped 5 bases from V and 2 bases from J, with 15 bases between. The CDR3 here is CAWGFGGPNTGELFF. Here the CDR3 DNA reads TGTGCCTGGGGCTTCGGGGGGCCAAACACCGGGGAGCTGTTTTTT.

The gene calls are TRBV4-2 and TRBJ2-5; 7 bases line up with TRBD2. The CDR3 has 15 amino acids. The ends lost 1 base at V and 5 bases at J; junction bases unmatched: 7. Germline loops: CDR1 LGHNA, CDR2 YNFKEQ. In nucleotides, the CDR3 is TGTGCCAGCAGCCAAGGGGGGAGGGCCCGGGAGACCCAGTACTTC. The encoded protein is CASSQGGRARETQYF.

The chain uses TRBV6-1 and TRBJ1-1; D might be TRBD1 (6 bases). The CDR3 has 13 amino acids. CDR1 MNHNS and CDR2 SASEGT come from the germline V gene. Trimming stripped 2 bases from V and 10 bases from J, with 14 bases between. The CDR3: CASSEPDRSSAFF. CDR3 sequence (DNA): TGTGCCAGCAGTGAACCGGACAGATCCTCAGCTTTCTTT.

The chain employs TRBV30 and TRBJ2-7; TRBD1 matches at 7 bases. After removal of 3 bases from V and 12 bases from J, the junction contained 8 bases not matched to a gene. Germline V gives CDR1 GTSNPN, CDR2 SVGIG (reference sequence). The CDR3 is 11 amino acids. CDR3 in DNA: TGTGCCTGGAGCGTTGGGACAGTGGGGTACTTC. The encoded protein is CAWSVGTVGYF.

The chain uses TRBV28 and TRBJ1-1; 8 nucleotides match TRBD1. Per germline, CDR1 MDHEN and CDR2 SYDVKM. The length of the CDR3 is 14 residues. After removal of 6 bases from V and 1 base from J, the junction contained 4 bases not matched to a gene. The CDR3 loop is CASRWTGTNTEAFF. For the CDR3, the DNA is TGTGCCAGCAGATGGACAGGGACGAACACTGAAGCTTTCTTT.

J is TRBJ1-1 and V is TRBV5-1; 7 bases map to TRBD1. The CDR3 spans 13 residues. Losses at the gene ends were 2 bases for V and 4 bases for J; bases not matched to a gene: 2. CDR1 and CDR2 (germline): SGHRS, YFSETQ. This CDR3 reads CASSLGQVTEAFF. The CDR3 DNA is TGCGCCAGCAGCTTAGGACAGGTCACTGAAGCTTTCTTT.

J is TRBJ1-2 and V is TRBV4-1; possibly TRBD1 for D (6 bases). V was cut by 4 bases and J by 5 bases, with 20 bases left in between. CDR3 length: 16 residues. Germline V CDR1 and CDR2: MGHRA, YSYEKL. In nucleotides, the CDR3 is TGCGCCAGCAGCCTCGATATGAAGGTGGGGGCGTATGGCTACACCTTC. Residues: CASSLDMKVGAYGYTF.

This chain connects TRBV27 to TRBJ2-7, with a tentative D call TRBD2 (6 bases). Germline-derived CDR1 and CDR2 are MNHEY and SMNVEV (reference sequence). Trimming removed 3 bases from V and 7 bases from J, with 13 bases in between. The CDR3 runs 13 residues. The CDR3 region is CASSFSLAREQYF. The DNA for the CDR3 is TGTGCCAGCAGTTTCTCACTAGCTCGAGAGCAGTACTTC.

The CDR3 is CASGSGSSYEQYF. CDR3 coding DNA: TGTGCCAGCGGTAGCGGGAGCTCCTACGAGCAGTACTTC. The chain combines TRBV7-2 with TRBJ2-7, with 9 bases lining up with TRBD2. CDR1 SGHTA and CDR2 FQGNSA come from the germline V gene. J lost 0 bases, V lost 8 bases, and 2 bases had no gene match. There are 13 residues in the CDR3. The whole variable domain, remainder taken from reference TRBV7-2 and TRBJ2-7, is GAGVSQSPSNKVTEKGKDVELRCDPISGHTALYWYRQSLGQGLEFLIYFQGNSAPDKSGLPSDRFSAERTGGSVSTLTIQRTQQEDSAVYLCASGSGSSYEQYFGPGTRLTVT.

This clone has just a few counts. This rearrangement joins TRBV7-3 to TRBJ2-1; D not resolved. The CDR3 totals 15 residues. CDR1 and CDR2 from the germline V gene are SGHTA and FQGTGA. V gave up 2 bases and J gave up 0 bases, with 8 bases separating them. The CDR3 coding sequence is TGTGCCAGCAGCTTATCTATAAGCTCCTACAATGAGCAGTTCTTC. This sequence encodes CASSLSISSYNEQFF.

The chain uses TRBV27 and TRBJ1-4; tentatively, D is TRBD1 (5 bases). There are 14 residues in the CDR3. The ends were cut back, 5 bases at V and 7 bases at J, with 14 bases in the middle. Germline V CDR1 and CDR2: MNHEY, SMNVEV (reference sequence). CDR3: CASSAGQGGEKLFF. The CDR3 nucleotides are TGTGCCAGCAGTGCCGGGCAGGGAGGTGAAAAACTGTTTTTT.

The V call is TRBV6-5, the J call TRBJ1-1, with D possibly being TRBD1 (5 bases). Per germline, CDR1 MNHEY and CDR2 SVGAGI. Trimming left V 0 bases short and J 8 bases short, with 10 bases between. This CDR3 spans 13 amino acids. The CDR3 loop reads CASSYSTQGEAFF. CDR3 coding DNA: TGTGCCAGCAGTTACTCGACTCAGGGCGAAGCTTTCTTT.

Here the CDR3 DNA reads TGTGCCAGCAGTCCGACTTTAGGGGTTTTCTATGGCTACACCTTC. Translation: CASSPTLGVFYGYTF. The genes are TRBV28 and TRBJ1-2; D might be TRBD1 (5 bases). Trimming removed 5 bases at V and 4 bases at J, with 17 bases between. Germline-derived CDR1 and CDR2 are MDHEN and SYDVKM. CDR3 length: 15 residues.

The rearrangement joins TRBV9 to TRBJ2-3; TRBD2 might be the D (6 bases). Germline V gives CDR1 SGDLS, CDR2 YYNGEE. This CDR3 contains 15 residues. V lost 2 bases, J lost 3 bases, and 13 bases lay in between. The DNA of the CDR3 is TGTGCCAGCAGCGTTGGCGGGGCTGAGACAGATACGCAGTATTTT. Amino acids: CASSVGGAETDTQYF.

This clone was detected only once. The J gene is TRBJ1-2, the V gene TRBV24-1; TRBD1 aligns across 8 bases. V trimming: 5 bases; J trimming: 1 base; junction bases outside the gene matches: 2. Per germline, CDR1 KGHDR and CDR2 SFDVKD. The length of the CDR3 is 14 residues. CDR3 sequence reads: CATSGTGSNYGYTF. CDR3 nucleotide sequence: TGTGCCACCAGTGGGACAGGGAGTAACTATGGCTACACCTTC.

The rearrangement joins TRBV18 to TRBJ1-1; the D gene is possibly TRBD1 (6 bases). This CDR3 region has 13 residues. Trimming left V 4 bases short and J 4 bases short, with 10 bases between. Germline V CDR1 and CDR2: KGHSH, LQKENI. The CDR3 reads CASSLQGSTEAFF. The CDR3 nucleotides read TGTGCCAGCTCACTACAGGGCTCCACTGAAGCTTTCTTT.

This chain uses TRBV4-2 with TRBJ1-1, with a possible D match to TRBD1 (6 bases). The germline V gene encodes CDR1 LGHNA and CDR2 YNFKEQ. The CDR3 has 15 amino acids. V gave up 0 bases and J gave up 3 bases, with 11 bases separating them. The CDR3 region is CASSQEMGAYTEAFF. In nucleotides, the CDR3 is TGTGCCAGCAGCCAAGAAATGGGGGCATACACTGAAGCTTTCTTT.

This rearrangement joins TRBV29-1 to TRBJ1-2; 9 positions agree with TRBD1. The CDR3 totals 14 residues. Germline trimming cut 4 bases from V and 4 bases from J; bases unmatched to any gene: 7. Germline V lookup: CDR1 SQVTM, CDR2 ANQGSEA. For the CDR3, the DNA is TGCAGCGTTGGCCCGGACAGGGGCCTCTATGGCTACACCTTC. It is translated as CSVGPDRGLYGYTF.

Written as DNA, the CDR3 is TGTGTCAGAAGCTTAGGGGGACAGGGTAATCAGCCCCAGCATTTT. Translated: CVRSLGGQGNQPQHF. The chain combines TRBV7-5 with TRBJ1-5; the table's TRBD1 call for D was not verified on the DNA. TRBV7-5 is designated a pseudogene. The length of the CDR3 is 15 residues.

The CDR3 spells CASSTRGLDNSPLHF. The CDR3, as DNA: TGTGCCAGTAGTACTAGGGGGCTGGATAATTCACCCCTCCACTTT. V is TRBV19 and J is TRBJ1-6; 7 positions match TRBD1. The CDR3 has 15 residues. The ends lost 4 bases at V and 5 bases at J; junction bases unmatched: 5. Germline V gene data show CDR1 as LNHDA and CDR2 as SQIVND (reference sequence). The variable domain in full, with the rest retrieved from reference TRBV19 and TRBJ1-6, is DGGITQSPKYLFRKEGQNVTLSCEQNLNHDAMYWYRQDPGQGLRLIYYSQIVNDFQKGDIAEGYSVSREKKESFPLTVTSAQKNPTAFYLCASSTRGLDNSPLHFGNGTRLTVT.

The chain combines TRBV6-2 or TRBV6-3 with TRBJ2-3; 7 positions match TRBD1. The CDR3 length is 16 residues. J lost 0 bases, V lost 2 bases, and 5 bases had no gene match. The germline gives CDR1 MNHEY, CDR2 SVGEGT. This CDR3 reads CASSYRDRESTDTQYF. In DNA, the CDR3 is TGTGCCAGCAGTTACCGGGACAGAGAAAGCACAGATACGCAGTATTTT.

The chain combines TRBV7-3 with TRBJ1-6, with D possibly TRBD1 on 6 matching bases. Germline V gene lookup returns CDR1 SGHTA and CDR2 FQGTGA. CDR3 length equals 16 residues. V was shortened by 4 bases and J by 2 bases, with 12 bases between the two germline ends. The CDR3 region has the DNA TGTGCCAGCAGCTCGACAGGCCCAACCTATAATTCACCCCTCCACTTT. This translates into CASSSTGPTYNSPLHF. Full variable domain (remainder filled in from reference TRBV7-3 and TRBJ1-6): GAGVSQTPSNKVTEKGKYVELRCDPISGHTALYWYRQSLGQGPEFLIYFQGTGAADDSGLPNDRFFAVRPEGSVSTLKIQRTERGDSAVYLCASSSTGPTYNSPLHFGNGTRLTVT.

The J gene is TRBJ1-1, the V gene TRBV5-8; D not certain. Trimming pared 2 bases from V and 2 bases from J, leaving 4 bases between. CDR3 size: 12 residues. Germline CDR1 is SGHTS and CDR2 is YDEGEE. CDR3 nucleotides: TGTGCCAGCAGCTTTATCAACACTGAAGCTTTCTTT. This translates into CASSFINTEAFF.

Here the CDR3 DNA reads TGTGCCAGCAGCTTAAGCAGCGGGGGCCAAGAGACCCAGTACTTC. It yields the protein CASSLSSGGQETQYF. The J gene is TRBJ2-5, the V gene TRBV7-2; 8 bases align to TRBD2. The CDR3 has 15 amino acids. V shed 2 bases and J 1 base; nucleotides not matched to a gene: 3. Per germline, CDR1 SGHTA and CDR2 FQGNSA.

The chain recombines TRBV5-1 with TRBJ2-5, with TRBD2 identical over 8 bases. After removal of 0 bases from V and 2 bases from J, the junction contained 9 bases not matched to a gene. The CDR3 is made up of 17 amino acids. CDR1 and CDR2 (germline): SGHRS, YFSETQ. The CDR3 DNA reads TGCGCCAGCAGCTTGGGTACAGCGGGGGCTAATCAAGAGACCCAGTACTTC. Its translation is CASSLGTAGANQETQYF.

This chain links TRBV4-1 with TRBJ1-6; D is ambiguous. CDR1 is MGHRA and CDR2 is YSYEKL in the germline V gene. V was clipped by 3 bases and J by 9 bases, with 9 bases between them. This CDR3 region has 13 residues. CDR3 DNA sequence: TGCGCCAGCAGCCAGCTATTAGTTTCACCCCTCCACTTT. Protein: CASSQLLVSPLHF.

The V gene is TRBV11-1, the J gene TRBJ1-1; possible D gene TRBD1, 5 bases. The germline CDR1 and CDR2 sequences are SGHAT and FQDESV (reference sequence). The CDR3 spans 14 residues. V dropped 4 bases and J dropped 4 bases, with 13 bases sitting between them. The CDR3 region has the DNA TGTGCCAGCAGCTCCTTTGGGGGGGGCACTGAAGCTTTCTTT. This sequence encodes CASSSFGGGTEAFF.

The chain couples TRBV2 to TRBJ2-5; 8 bases are a match to TRBD1. The CDR3 extends over 13 amino acids. V was clipped by 7 bases and J by 4 bases; unmatched bases: 5. Germline CDR1 is SNHLY and CDR2 is FYNNEI. CDR3 region: CASNDRGAETQYF. The DNA of the CDR3 is TGTGCCAGCAACGACAGGGGCGCAGAGACCCAGTACTTC. Full variable domain (rest looked up from reference TRBV2 and TRBJ2-5): EPEVTQTPSHQVTQMGQEVILRCVPISNHLYFYWYRQILGQKVEFLVSFYNNEISEKSEIFDDQFSVERPDGSNFTLKIRSTKLEDSAMYFCASNDRGAETQYFGPGTRLLVL.

DNA of the CDR3: TGTGCCAGCAGCTCGTGGGGACTCCCGGGGAAGGATACGCAGTATTTT. This sequence encodes CASSSWGLPGKDTQYF. V is TRBV5-4 and J is TRBJ2-3, with D possibly TRBD2 on 6 matching bases. CDR1 and CDR2 from the germline V gene are SGHNT and YYREEE (reference sequence). CDR3 length: 16 amino acids. The V and J ends lost 3 bases and 6 bases respectively, with 20 bases between them.